These 20 T cell receptor beta chains came from one sample sequenced in a study of Tregs in tolerant kidney transplant recipients. The method was immunoSEQ multiplex PCR; TCRdb's version includes in-frame clones alone and lacks a portion of them. Recorded for this sample: 25,000 or so clones. The nonmyeloablative bone marrow transplants came from related graft donors, with transient mixed chimerism. Sequenced here: CD4+ T cells from blood (PBMCs), sampled 6 months after the transplant. The receptors were sampled from a human patient who received a combined kidney and bone marrow transplant. Some of the T cells may derive from the graft donor.

Note on this clone: The CDR3 end falls 3 residues outside the read, so it is completed with the germline J gene. The chain employs TRBV10-2 and TRBJ2-3; the match to TRBD2 covers 11 bases. The CDR3 contains 19 residues. J lost 4 bases, V lost 0 bases, and 12 bases had no gene match. Germline CDR1 and CDR2: WSHSY and SAAADI. The part of the CDR3 DNA that was read is TGCGCCAGCAGTGAGTCTAGCGGGGGGGCGTCGAGTAGGTCAGATACG. This sequence encodes CASSESSGGASSRSDT. The CDR3 in its entirety is CASSESSGGASSRSDTQYF.

Comments on this clone: The read finishes 3 residues shy of the CDR3 end, and the germline J gene is used to complete it. The chain recombines TRBV7-8 with TRBJ1-1; a possible D gene is TRBD1 (6 bases). CDR3 length equals 18 residues. Germline V gives CDR1 SGHVS, CDR2 FQNEAQ. Deletions cut 2 bases from V and 1 base from J, with 20 bases between. CDR3 loop: CASSLRRGLDRQNTEAFF. Incomplete CDR3 DNA: TGTGCCAGCAGCTTACGAAGGGGGTTGGACAGACAGAACACTGAA.

Comment on this clone: The read ends 3 residues early relative to the CDR3; the germline J gene fills the gap. This chain links TRBV7-9 with TRBJ2-7; no clear D. Trimming took off 0 bases at V and 6 bases at J, with 9 bases between the two ends. From germline, CDR1 is SEHNR and CDR2 FQNEAQ (reference sequence). The length of the CDR3 is 13 residues. Incomplete CDR3 DNA: TGTGCCAGCAGCTTAGCAGGGTCTCGCGAG. Translation: CASSLAGSRE. The entire CDR3 is CASSLAGSREQYF.

A note on this clone: The read gets to within 3 residues of the CDR3 end, and the germline J gene fills in the rest. This chain joins TRBV19 and TRBJ2-7; 11 bases are a match to TRBD2. Losses at the gene ends were 1 base for V and 3 bases for J; bases not matched to a gene: 2. Germline V CDR1 and CDR2: LNHDA, SQIVND (reference sequence). This CDR3 has 15 residues. CDR3 amino acids: CASSIVGTSGYEQYF. The sequenced CDR3 bases are TGTGCCAGTAGTATAGTGGGGACTAGCGGCTACGAG.

CDR3 sequence reads: CASSSDRYSGNTIYF. The covered CDR3 bases are TGCGCCAGCAGCTCCGACAGGTACTCTGGAAACACC. V and J are TRBV5-1 and TRBJ1-3; tentative D call: TRBD1 (6 bases). The read is 3 residues too short to cover the CDR3 end, so that end is filled in from the germline J gene. The germline V gene encodes CDR1 SGHRS and CDR2 YFSETQ. Trimming took 3 bases from V and 0 from J, leaving 10 bases between them. The length of the CDR3 is 15 residues.

Details on this clone: The CDR3 extends 3 residues past the end of the read, so its final part is completed from the germline J gene. The chain has TRBV2 and TRBJ1-1; a possible D gene is TRBD1 (6 bases). Trimming took off 7 bases at V and 1 base at J, with 16 bases between the two ends. The CDR3 is 15 residues long. Germline CDR1 SNHLY, CDR2 FYNNEI. The sequenced part of the CDR3 DNA is TGTGCCAGCACTATGAACAGGGAAGGGAACACTGAA. It codes for CASTMNREGNTE. The whole CDR3 sequence is CASTMNREGNTEAFF.

Concerning this clone: From the germline J gene comes the end of the CDR3, since the read stops 3 residues before it. The chain links TRBV29-1 to TRBJ2-3, with 13 positions matching TRBD2. The CDR3 is 15 residues long. Losses at the gene ends were 2 bases for V and 4 bases for J; bases not matched to a gene: 3. From germline, CDR1 is SQVTM and CDR2 ANQGSEA. The covered CDR3 bases are TGCAGCGTTGAACCCACTAGCGGGAGGGCAGATACG. The encoded protein is CSVEPTSGRADT. The complete CDR3 reads CSVEPTSGRADTQYF.

As regards this clone: The read gets to within 3 residues of the CDR3 end, and the germline J gene fills in the rest. This chain uses TRBV29-1 with TRBJ1-2; D is perhaps TRBD1 (6 bases). Trimming removed 8 bases at V and 3 bases at J, with 16 bases between. Germline CDR1 SQVTM, CDR2 ANQGSEA. The CDR3 runs to 13 residues. The CDR3 DNA, read in part, is TGCAGCACTTACAGAAAGGGGGACTATGGC. Translation gives CSTYRKGDYG. The whole CDR3 region reads CSTYRKGDYGYTF.

Of note for this clone: The read gets to within 3 residues of the CDR3 end, and the germline J gene fills in the rest. This chain links TRBV6-2 or TRBV6-3 with TRBJ2-4; TRBD1 matches 7 bases. The CDR3 length is 16 residues. CDR1 and CDR2 from the germline V gene are MNHEY and SVGEGT. V lost 2 bases, J lost 1 base, and 5 bases stayed unmatched. CDR3 amino acids: CASSYPTGAAKNIQYF. The part of the CDR3 DNA that was read is TGTGCCAGCAGTTACCCCACAGGGGCGGCCAAAAACATT.

Concerning this clone itself: The read gets to within 3 residues of the CDR3 end, and the germline J gene fills in the rest. The chain is built from TRBV5-5 and TRBJ2-7, with no clear D. This CDR3 is built from 11 residues. Trimming took off 1 base at V and 3 bases at J, with 2 bases between the two ends. Germline V lookup: CDR1 SGHKS, CDR2 YYEKEE (reference sequence). The CDR3 is CASSLYYEQYF. Incomplete CDR3 DNA: TGTGCCAGCAGCTTGTACTACGAG.

With respect to this clone: From the germline J gene comes the end of the CDR3, since the read stops 3 residues before it. The chain carries TRBV7-9 and TRBJ1-5; 7 bases are a match to TRBD1. This CDR3 comprises 15 residues. Trimming took 5 bases from V and 3 from J; bases not matched to a gene: 7. Germline V gene lookup returns CDR1 SEHNR and CDR2 FQNEAQ (reference sequence). The part of the CDR3 DNA that was read is TGTGCCAGCAGCCTTTCCACAGGGGCCAATCAGCCC. Its protein is CASSLSTGANQP. The complete CDR3 sequence is CASSLSTGANQPQHF.

On this clone itself: The read ends 3 residues before the CDR3 terminus; that terminus is restored from the germline J gene. Other nucleotide sequences from this sample produce the same CDR3. The V and J genes are TRBV7-2 and TRBJ1-5; possible D gene TRBD1, 5 bases. V was pared by 6 bases and J by 2 bases, with 14 bases between. This CDR3 contains 15 residues. Germline loops: CDR1 SGHTA, CDR2 FQGNSA. CDR3 bases read: TGTGCCAGCAGGCTGAGGGGCGCGGGCAATCAGCCC. Translation gives CASRLRGAGNQP. The CDR3 in full is CASRLRGAGNQPQHF.

Comment on this clone: The read gets to within 3 residues of the CDR3 end, and the germline J gene fills in the rest. The chain combines TRBV2 with TRBJ2-3; 12 nucleotides match TRBD2. V dropped 6 bases and J dropped 3; count of bases not matched to a gene: 7. CDR1 and CDR2 (germline): SNHLY, FYNNEI. The CDR3 has 16 residues. The DNA read from the CDR3 is TGTGCCAGCAGGCTAGCGGGAGGGTTAAGAACAGATACG. It codes for CASRLAGGLRTDT. The CDR3 in full is CASRLAGGLRTDTQYF.

A remark on this clone: The read is 3 residues too short to cover the CDR3 end, so that end is filled in from the germline J gene. This same CDR3 is encoded by further DNA sequences in the sample. The chain joins TRBV18 to TRBJ1-2; D is perhaps TRBD1 (6 bases). Germline CDR1 KGHSH, CDR2 LQKENI. The CDR3 length is 14 residues. CDR3 bases read: TGTGCCAGCTCACCACAGGACAGCGCGCCCAGC. Translating it yields CASSPQDSAPS. The whole CDR3 sequence is CASSPQDSAPSYTF.

Note on this clone: The read finishes 3 residues shy of the CDR3 end, and the germline J gene is used to complete it. This chain uses TRBV18 with TRBJ2-3; weak D call: TRBD2 (6 bases). Germline CDR1 is KGHSH and CDR2 is LQKENI. V was pared by 3 bases and J by 2 bases, with 15 bases between. The CDR3 is 16 residues long. The CDR3 loop is CASSPQPDYITDTQYF. CDR3 DNA, as far as it was read: TGTGCCAGCTCACCTCAACCGGACTATATCACAGATACG.

A word on this clone: The read falls 3 residues short of the CDR3 end, and the missing part is taken from the germline J gene. This sequence joins TRBV18 and TRBJ1-1; D remains ambiguous. The germline CDR1 and CDR2 sequences are KGHSH and LQKENI. Trimming pared 3 bases from V and 3 bases from J, leaving 14 bases between. CDR3 size: 15 residues. CDR3 DNA, as far as it was read: TGTGCCAGCTCACCTTTCCAGATAAGGGACACTGAA. Translation gives CASSPFQIRDTE. The full CDR3 protein is CASSPFQIRDTEAFF.

Points on this clone: The read ends 3 residues shy of where the CDR3 ends; the end is completed using the germline J gene. This chain connects TRBV30 to TRBJ1-6, with D maybe TRBD1 (6 bases). Per germline, CDR1 GTSNPN and CDR2 SVGIG (reference sequence). Trimming took 4 bases from V and 6 from J, leaving 7 bases between them. The CDR3 is 12 residues long. The CDR3 spells CAWKDSNSPLHF. CDR3 DNA, as far as it was read: TGTGCCTGGAAGGACAGTAATTCACCC.

On this clone itself: The CDR3 extends 3 residues past the end of the read, so its final part is completed from the germline J gene. The chain employs TRBV18 and TRBJ2-7; D ambiguous. Trimming removed 4 bases from V and 3 bases from J, with 13 bases in between. Germline CDR1 reads KGHSH; CDR2 reads LQKENI. CDR3 length: 14 amino acids. CDR3: CASSLSVALYEQYF. CDR3 DNA, as far as it was read: TGTGCCAGCTCACTCAGTGTAGCTCTCTACGAG.

Points on this clone: The DNA ends 3 residues before the CDR3 does, and the rest of the CDR3 is filled in from the germline J gene. This chain joins TRBV18 and TRBJ2-7; TRBD2 matches 14 bases. The CDR3 has 15 amino acids. Losses at the gene ends were 6 bases for V and 6 bases for J; bases not matched to a gene: 7. CDR1 and CDR2 (germline): KGHSH, LQKENI. The CDR3 is CASSPGLAGVAEQYF. The sequenced part of the CDR3 DNA is TGTGCCAGCTCGCCGGGACTAGCGGGAGTAGCCGAG.

Concerning this clone itself: The CDR3 end lies 3 residues beyond the end of the read and is filled in from the germline J gene. The chain joins TRBV7-9 to TRBJ1-1; possible D gene TRBD1, 6 bases. CDR1 and CDR2 from the germline V gene are SEHNR and FQNEAQ (reference sequence). CDR3 length: 14 amino acids. CDR3 amino acids: CASSLEGVGGEAFF. The sequenced part of the CDR3 DNA is TGTGCCAGCAGCTTAGAGGGGGTGGGGGGGGAA. The whole variable domain, remainder taken from reference TRBV7-9 and TRBJ1-1, is DTGVSQNPRHKITKRGQNVTFRCDPISEHNRLYWYRQTLGQGPEFLTYFQNEAQLEKSRLLSDRFSAERPKGSFSTLEIQRTEQGDSAMYLCASSLEGVGGEAFFGQGTRLTVV.